This TCR beta chain was identified during a study of blood T cell repertoires in COVID-19. V lost 4 bases to trimming and J lost 0 bases, with 13 bases between them. There are 15 residues in the CDR3. Per the germline V gene, CDR1 is KGHSH and CDR2 is LQKENI. Only in-frame clones appear in the TCRdb table, and some are missing; sequencing was by immunoSEQ multiplex PCR. The sample has about 240,000 clones, 86% seen once; the top ten hold 3% to 4%. The J gene is TRBJ2-7, the V gene TRBV18; weak D call: TRBD1 (6 bases). The TCR originated in a middle-aged woman with acute COVID-19. The material sequenced was PBMCs or T cells enriched from blood (not recorded which). CDR3 coding DNA: TGTGCCAGCTCACTCGCCCAGGGGAGCTCCTACGAGCAGTACTTC. The encoded protein is CASSLAQGSSYEQYF.